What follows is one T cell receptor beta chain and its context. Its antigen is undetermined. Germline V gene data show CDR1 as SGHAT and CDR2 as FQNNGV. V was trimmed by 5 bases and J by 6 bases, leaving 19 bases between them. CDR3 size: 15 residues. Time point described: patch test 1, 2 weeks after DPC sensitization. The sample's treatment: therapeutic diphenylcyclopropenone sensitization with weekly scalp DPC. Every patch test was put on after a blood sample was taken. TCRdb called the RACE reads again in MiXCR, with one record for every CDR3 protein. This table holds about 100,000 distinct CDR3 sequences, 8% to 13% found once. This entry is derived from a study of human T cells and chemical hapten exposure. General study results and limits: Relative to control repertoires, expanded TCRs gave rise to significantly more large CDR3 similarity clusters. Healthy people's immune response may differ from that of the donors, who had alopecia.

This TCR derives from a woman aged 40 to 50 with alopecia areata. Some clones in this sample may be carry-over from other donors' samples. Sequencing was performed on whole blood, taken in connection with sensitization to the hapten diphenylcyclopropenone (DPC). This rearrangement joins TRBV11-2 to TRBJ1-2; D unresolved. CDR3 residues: CASSLEAGPLNGYTF. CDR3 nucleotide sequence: TGTGCCAGCAGCCTCGAAGCAGGACCCCTCAATGGCTACACCTTC.